This note documents a single TCR beta chain sequence. The antigen is not known. J was trimmed by 3 bases and V by 5 bases; bases with no gene match: 4. Germline V gene lookup returns CDR1 DFQATT and CDR2 SNEGSKA (reference sequence). The CDR3 has 14 residues. The data are from a study of T cell repertoires in cytomegalovirus infection. Background on the study: In the study, CMV epitopes included recently identified HLA-C-restricted and well-studied HLA-B-restricted ones. It was the public TCR beta signatures that indicated both CMV infection and matching HLA type. Study outcomes and limitations: CMV carriers with the relevant HLA were identified by cumulative public TCR beta family frequency. It was HLA-C-restricted CMV-specific TCR beta clonotypes that dominated the response ex vivo.

From the reads, TCRdb called clonotypes with MiXCR, one entry per CDR3 protein. The sample shows 600,000 to 700,000 distinct CDR3 sequences, around 31% of them seen only once. The source is a human donor in good health (CMV status not recorded). Some clones in this sample may be carry-over from other donors' samples. The chain uses TRBV20-1 and TRBJ2-7; 13 nucleotides line up with TRBD2. The material was cultured PBMCs, obtained from culture after CMV antigen stimulation. The CDR3 sequence: CSAEGLAGSYEQYF. The CDR3 coding sequence is TGCAGTGCTGAGGGACTAGCGGGAAGCTACGAGCAGTACTTC.